These T cell receptor beta chains were read from a single sample in a study of OX40 agonist ivuxolimab in advanced cancers. The repertoire was sequenced with immunoSEQ multiplex PCR; TCRdb's copy has only in-frame clones and lacks some. The repertoire holds under 70,000 clones, with about 92% as singletons. The input for sequencing was CD4+ or CD8+ T cells sorted from blood, taken in a trial of the OX40 agonist ivuxolimab. The origin of the receptors is an adult with an advanced solid tumor such as melanoma, head and neck, liver or kidney cancer. Each CDR3 is given with its conserved first and last residue. The D gene is left open where the match is weak. Clone size is shown for a subset of rows, as once, few, many or a class of expanded clone.

CDR3: CASSLWGNYGYTF
DNA: TGTGCCAGCAGCTTGTGGGGCAACTATGGCTACACCTTC
size: -
J: TRBJ1-2
length: 13
V: TRBV7-9
D: -

CDR3: CASSEARPGELSGANVLTF
DNA: TGTGCCAGCAGTGAAGCGCGGCCAGGGGAACTCTCTGGGGCCAACGTCCTGACTTTC
size: -
J: TRBJ2-6
length: 19
V: TRBV6-1
D: -

CDR3: CASSVGVLAGEETQYF
DNA: TGTGCCAGCAGCGTAGGAGTGTTGGCGGGGGAAGAGACCCAGTACTTC
size: -
J: TRBJ2-5
length: 16
V: TRBV9
D: TRBD2

CDR3: CASSYNSATNEKLFF
DNA: TGCGCCAGCAGCTACAACAGTGCAACTAATGAAAAACTGTTTTTT
size: -
J: TRBJ1-4
length: 15
V: TRBV5-1
D: -

CDR3: CASSFTPTSGLNNEQFF
DNA: TGTGCCAGCAGCTTCACCCCGACTAGCGGCCTTAACAATGAGCAGTTCTTC
size: -
J: TRBJ2-1
length: 17
V: TRBV11-3
D: TRBD2

CDR3: CASSTDLYTEAFF
DNA: TGTGCCAGCAGCACTGACCTTTACACTGAAGCTTTCTTT
size: -
J: TRBJ1-1
length: 13
V: TRBV11-2
D: -

CDR3: CASSLATATNEKLFF
DNA: TGCGCCAGCAGCTTGGCCACCGCAACTAATGAAAAACTGTTTTTT
size: -
J: TRBJ1-4
length: 15
V: TRBV5-1
D: -

CDR3: CASSYPGQGGEQYF
DNA: TGTGCCAGCAGCTATCCGGGACAGGGAGGCGAGCAGTACTTC
size: -
J: TRBJ2-7
length: 14
V: TRBV11-1
D: TRBD1

CDR3: CASSSLAGGLETQYF
DNA: TGTGCCAGCAGCTCCCTAGCGGGAGGGCTAGAGACCCAGTACTTC
size: -
J: TRBJ2-5
length: 15
V: TRBV7-3
D: TRBD2

CDR3: CAWTLVGAGTGELFF
DNA: TGTGCCTGGACCCTTGTGGGAGCGGGGACCGGGGAGCTGTTTTTT
size: -
J: TRBJ2-2
length: 15
V: TRBV30
D: TRBD2

CDR3: CASSISLNEKLFF
DNA: TGTGCCAGTAGTATTTCTCTTAATGAAAAACTGTTTTTT
size: -
J: TRBJ1-4
length: 13
V: TRBV19
D: -

CDR3: CASSEPGLSDTIYF
DNA: TGTGCCAGCAGTGAACCAGGGTTGTCAGACACCATATATTTT
size: -
J: TRBJ1-3
length: 14
V: TRBV6-1
D: -

CDR3: CASSSGQGNTGELFF
DNA: TGTGCCAGTAGTTCTGGACAGGGGAACACCGGGGAGCTGTTTTTT
size: -
J: TRBJ2-2
length: 15
V: TRBV19
D: TRBD1

CDR3: CASSPGEQETQYF
DNA: TGTGCCAGCTCACCAGGGGAACAAGAGACCCAGTACTTC
size: -
J: TRBJ2-5
length: 13
V: TRBV18
D: -

CDR3: CAISESGLAGGSQETQYF
DNA: TGTGCCATCAGTGAGTCGGGTCTAGCGGGGGGATCCCAAGAGACCCAGTACTTC
size: -
J: TRBJ2-5
length: 18
V: TRBV10-3
D: TRBD2

CDR3: CASSALAGGLGNEQFF
DNA: TGTGCCAGCAGCGCCTTAGCGGGGGGCCTGGGGAATGAGCAGTTCTTC
size: -
J: TRBJ2-1
length: 16
V: TRBV9
D: TRBD2

CDR3: CAGSVDDGGYQPQHF
DNA: TGTGCCGGCAGCGTAGATGACGGGGGGTATCAGCCCCAGCATTTT
size: -
J: TRBJ1-5
length: 15
V: TRBV9
D: -

CDR3: CASGPPDGLRGSYEQYF
DNA: TGTGCTAGTGGTCCTCCTGACGGACTACGAGGCTCCTACGAGCAGTACTTC
size: -
J: TRBJ2-7
length: 17
V: TRBV12-5
D: -

CDR3: CASSLGPDEKLFF
DNA: TGTGCCAGCAGCTTGGGACCCGATGAAAAACTGTTTTTT
size: -
J: TRBJ1-4
length: 13
V: TRBV5-6
D: -

CDR3: CASSPPGQQETQYF
DNA: TGTGCCAGCAGCCCACCGGGACAGCAAGAGACCCAGTACTTC
size: few
J: TRBJ2-5
length: 14
V: TRBV5-4
D: TRBD1

CDR3: CASSVSGAGTEAFF
DNA: TGCGCCAGCAGCGTTTCAGGGGCGGGGACTGAAGCTTTCTTT
size: -
J: TRBJ1-1
length: 14
V: TRBV5-1
D: -

CDR3: CASSIAVNQPQHF
DNA: TGTGCCAGTAGTATTGCCGTCAATCAGCCCCAGCATTTT
size: -
J: TRBJ1-5
length: 13
V: TRBV19
D: -

CDR3: CASSQPRGADYGYTF
DNA: TGTGCCAGCAGCCAGCCCAGGGGGGCCGACTATGGCTACACCTTC
size: -
J: TRBJ1-2
length: 15
V: TRBV5-4
D: TRBD1

CDR3: CEGVGGENTEAFF
DNA: TGCGAGGGGGTGGGGGGGGAGAACACTGAAGCTTTCTTT
size: -
J: TRBJ1-1
length: 13
V: TRBV30
D: -

CDR3: CATSSAGSGETQYF
DNA: TGTGCCACCAGCAGCGCGGGATCCGGGGAGACCCAGTACTTC
size: once
J: TRBJ2-5
length: 14
V: TRBV15
D: -

CDR3: CASSLGTASYNEQFF
DNA: TGTGCCAGCAGCCTCGGGACAGCTTCCTACAATGAGCAGTTCTTC
size: -
J: TRBJ2-1
length: 15
V: TRBV9
D: TRBD1